Listed below are T cell receptor beta chains from one sample, sequenced in a study of blood T cell repertoires in COVID-19. TCRdb's table, derived via immunoSEQ multiplex PCR, lists solely in-frame clones and lacks some. The sample lists about 130,000 clones; 60% to 75% were seen once. The sequenced sample was peripheral blood. These receptor sequences come from a woman aged 70-85 years with acute or convalescent COVID-19. CDR3s include the opening cysteine and the closing phenylalanine or tryptophan. D genes are given only for firm matches. Some rows have no size entry. The others give once, few or many, or a class for an expanded clone.

j_call d_call clone_size cdr3_length v_call cdr3_nt cdr3_aa
TRBJ2-1 - - 15 TRBV5-4 TGTGCCAGCAGCTCCAGGGACTTCCTGTACAATGAGCAGTTCTTC CASSSRDFLYNEQFF
TRBJ1-5 - - 17 TRBV3-1/TRBV3-2 TGTGCCAGCAAAATCGACAGTCCCTTTTATAGCAATCAGCCCCAGCATTTT CASKIDSPFYSNQPQHF
TRBJ1-1 - - 15 TRBV18 TGTGCCAGCTCACCACCGGGGGGACGGAACACTGAAGCTTTCTTT CASSPPGGRNTEAFF
TRBJ2-5 TRBD2 once 14 TRBV29-1 TGCAGCGTTGGGGTTAGCGGGGTTCAAGAGACCCAGTACTTC CSVGVSGVQETQYF
TRBJ1-2 TRBD1 - 14 TRBV2 TGTGCCAGCACGTTCACGGGACAGGGTTATGGCTACACCTTC CASTFTGQGYGYTF
TRBJ2-4 TRBD1 once 17 TRBV7-9 TGTGCCAGCAGCTCCCTAGGGACGGACAGGGGTGTGAACATTCAGTACTTC CASSSLGTDRGVNIQYF
TRBJ2-1 - once 13 TRBV10-3 TGTGCCATCAGTACTAGCTTTGGGGATGAGCAGTTCTTC CAISTSFGDEQFF
TRBJ2-3 - - 13 TRBV10-2 TGCGCCACCCAACCGGGAAGCTCAGATACGCAGTATTTT CATQPGSSDTQYF
TRBJ2-1 - few 15 TRBV2 TGTGCCAGCAGTGGGGGGGGGACACCTTACAATGAGCAGTTCTTC CASSGGGTPYNEQFF
TRBJ1-4 TRBD1 - 16 TRBV7-2 TGTGCCAGCAGTTTCCGGAAGGGGGCGGGTAATGAAAAACTGTTTTTT CASSFRKGAGNEKLFF
TRBJ1-6 - few 14 TRBV19 TGTGCCAGTAGTATTAAGGCGGATTATTCACCCCTCCACTTT CASSIKADYSPLHF
TRBJ1-2 TRBD1 - 16 TRBV11-2 TGTGCCAGCAGCACAGGAGGGGGCAGGGTCCGGTATGGCTACACCTTC CASSTGGGRVRYGYTF
TRBJ1-5 TRBD1 - 16 TRBV19 TGTGCCAGTAGTATAGATCTAGGACAGGGACTGCAGCCCCAGCATTTT CASSIDLGQGLQPQHF
TRBJ1-1 - - 12 TRBV6-5 TGTACGTATAAGAGGCCGGGAACTGAAGCTTTCTTT CTYKRPGTEAFF
TRBJ1-5 TRBD1 - 15 TRBV6-5 TGTGCCAGCAGCGGGACAGGGGATAGAAATCAGCCCCAGCATTTT CASSGTGDRNQPQHF
TRBJ1-2 - few 13 TRBV4-1 TGCGCCAGCAGCCCCTGGGACGGGAGGGGCTACACCTTC CASSPWDGRGYTF
TRBJ2-7 - - 13 TRBV5-4 TGTGCCAGCAGCTTCCAGGGCCTCTACGAGCAGTACTTC CASSFQGLYEQYF
TRBJ1-1 - few 14 TRBV13 TGTGCCAGCAGCCACCGCGGAGGCTACATTGGAGCTTTCTTT CASSHRGGYIGAFF
TRBJ1-1 - - 14 TRBV19 TGTGCCAGTAGGGGGGGACGGACGCTCATTGAAGCTTTCTTT CASRGGRTLIEAFF
TRBJ2-1 - - 14 TRBV9 TGTGCCAGCAGCGTTGACACCCACTACAATGAGCAGTTCTTC CASSVDTHYNEQFF
TRBJ1-4 - few 15 TRBV15 TGTGCCACCAGCAGAGGCGGCAGGGAAGATGAAAAACTGTTTTTT CATSRGGREDEKLFF
TRBJ1-5 TRBD1 - 17 TRBV18 TGTGCCAGCTCAGAGGGAAGGGGGCTAGGGGGCAATCAGCCCCAGCATTTT CASSEGRGLGGNQPQHF
TRBJ2-6 TRBD1 - 17 TRBV5-4 TGTGCCAGCATTCCGACAGGGGCCAACTCTGGGGCCAACGTCCTGACTTTC CASIPTGANSGANVLTF
TRBJ2-7 - - 11 TRBV20-1 TGCAGTGCTAGTGAAGGGGTCGAGCAGTACTTC CSASEGVEQYF
TRBJ1-1 - - 13 TRBV18 TGTGCCAGCTCAGAGCGGGAAGGAGGAGAAGCTTTCTTT CASSEREGGEAFF
TRBJ1-2 - - 13 TRBV7-9 TGTGCCAGCAGCCCCTCGGCTAACTATGGCTACACCTTC CASSPSANYGYTF